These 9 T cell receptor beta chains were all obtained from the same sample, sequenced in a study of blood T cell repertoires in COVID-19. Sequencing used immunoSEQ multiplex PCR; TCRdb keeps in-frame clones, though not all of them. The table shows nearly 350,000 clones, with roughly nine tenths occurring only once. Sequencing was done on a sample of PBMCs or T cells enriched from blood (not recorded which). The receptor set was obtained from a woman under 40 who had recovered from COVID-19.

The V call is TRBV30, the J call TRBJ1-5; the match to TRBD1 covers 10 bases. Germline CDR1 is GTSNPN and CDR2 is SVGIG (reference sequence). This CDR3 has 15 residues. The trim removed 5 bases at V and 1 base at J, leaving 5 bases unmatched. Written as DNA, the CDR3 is TGTGCCTGGGGGGGACAGGGGAAGAGCAATCAGCCCCAGCATTTT. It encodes CAWGGQGKSNQPQHF.

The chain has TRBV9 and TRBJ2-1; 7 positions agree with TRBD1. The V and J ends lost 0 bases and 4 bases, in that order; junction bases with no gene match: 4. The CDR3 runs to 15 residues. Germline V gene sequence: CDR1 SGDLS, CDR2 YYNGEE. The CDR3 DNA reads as TGTGCCAGCAGCGTAGAACAGGGGAATTACAATGAGCAGTTCTTC. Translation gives CASSVEQGNYNEQFF.

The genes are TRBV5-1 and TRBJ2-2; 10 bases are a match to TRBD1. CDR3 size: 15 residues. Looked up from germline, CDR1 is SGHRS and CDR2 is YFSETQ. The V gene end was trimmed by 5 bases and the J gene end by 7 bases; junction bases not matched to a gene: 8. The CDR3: CASSSRQGADGELFF. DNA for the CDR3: TGCGCCAGCAGTTCCCGACAGGGGGCGGACGGGGAGCTGTTTTTT.

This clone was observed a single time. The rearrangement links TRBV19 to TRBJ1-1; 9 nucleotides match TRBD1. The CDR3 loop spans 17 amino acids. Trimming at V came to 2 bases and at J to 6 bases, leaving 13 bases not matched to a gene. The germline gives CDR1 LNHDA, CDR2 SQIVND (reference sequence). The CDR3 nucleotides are TGTGCCAGTAGTATACTTCGCGGGACAGGGAGGGGGGCTGAAGCTTTCTTT. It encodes CASSILRGTGRGAEAFF.

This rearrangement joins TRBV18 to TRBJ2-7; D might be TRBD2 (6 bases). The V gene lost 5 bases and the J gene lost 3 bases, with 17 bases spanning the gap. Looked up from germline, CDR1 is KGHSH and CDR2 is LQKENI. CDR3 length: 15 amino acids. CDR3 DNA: TGTGCCAGCTCATCGGTCCCAGCGGGTCACTACGAGCAGTACTTC. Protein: CASSSVPAGHYEQYF.

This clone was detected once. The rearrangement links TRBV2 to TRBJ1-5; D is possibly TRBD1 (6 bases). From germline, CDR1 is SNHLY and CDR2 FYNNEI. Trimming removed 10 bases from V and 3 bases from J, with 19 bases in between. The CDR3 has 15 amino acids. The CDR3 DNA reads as TGTGCCACCTCGCCGACAGGACTTAACAATCAGCCCCAGCATTTT. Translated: CATSPTGLNNQPQHF.

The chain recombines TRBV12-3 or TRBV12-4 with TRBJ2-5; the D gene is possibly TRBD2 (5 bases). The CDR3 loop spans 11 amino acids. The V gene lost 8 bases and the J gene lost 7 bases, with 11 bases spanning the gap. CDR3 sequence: CASAFRGTQYF. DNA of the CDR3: TGTGCCAGCGCCTTCCGGGGGACCCAGTACTTC.

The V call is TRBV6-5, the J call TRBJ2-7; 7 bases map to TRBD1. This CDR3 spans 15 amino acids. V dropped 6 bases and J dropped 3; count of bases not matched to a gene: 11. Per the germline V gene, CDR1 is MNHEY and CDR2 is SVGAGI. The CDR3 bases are TGTGCCAGCAGGCGTACCCCGGGACAGAACTACGAGCAGTACTTC. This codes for CASRRTPGQNYEQYF.

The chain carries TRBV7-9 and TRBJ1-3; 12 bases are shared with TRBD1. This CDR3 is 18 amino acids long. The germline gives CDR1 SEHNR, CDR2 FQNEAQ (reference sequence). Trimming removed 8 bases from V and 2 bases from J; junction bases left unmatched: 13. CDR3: CASWSGPGQGAAGNTIYF. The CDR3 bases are TGTGCCAGCTGGAGCGGGCCGGGACAGGGGGCTGCTGGAAACACCATATATTTT.